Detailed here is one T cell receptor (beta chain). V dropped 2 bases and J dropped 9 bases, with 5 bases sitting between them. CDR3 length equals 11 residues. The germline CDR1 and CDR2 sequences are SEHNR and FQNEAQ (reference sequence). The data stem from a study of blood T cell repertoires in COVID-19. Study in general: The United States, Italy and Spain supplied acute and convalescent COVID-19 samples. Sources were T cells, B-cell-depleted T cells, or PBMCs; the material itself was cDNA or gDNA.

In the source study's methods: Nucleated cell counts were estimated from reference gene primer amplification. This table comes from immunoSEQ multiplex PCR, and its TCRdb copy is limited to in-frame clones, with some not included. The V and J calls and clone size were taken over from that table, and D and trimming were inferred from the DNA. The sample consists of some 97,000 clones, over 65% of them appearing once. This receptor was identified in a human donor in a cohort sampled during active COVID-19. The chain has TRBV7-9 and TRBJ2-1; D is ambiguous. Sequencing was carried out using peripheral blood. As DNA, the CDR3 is TGTGCCAGCAGCTTAATGAGTGAGCAGTTCTTC. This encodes CASSLMSEQFF.